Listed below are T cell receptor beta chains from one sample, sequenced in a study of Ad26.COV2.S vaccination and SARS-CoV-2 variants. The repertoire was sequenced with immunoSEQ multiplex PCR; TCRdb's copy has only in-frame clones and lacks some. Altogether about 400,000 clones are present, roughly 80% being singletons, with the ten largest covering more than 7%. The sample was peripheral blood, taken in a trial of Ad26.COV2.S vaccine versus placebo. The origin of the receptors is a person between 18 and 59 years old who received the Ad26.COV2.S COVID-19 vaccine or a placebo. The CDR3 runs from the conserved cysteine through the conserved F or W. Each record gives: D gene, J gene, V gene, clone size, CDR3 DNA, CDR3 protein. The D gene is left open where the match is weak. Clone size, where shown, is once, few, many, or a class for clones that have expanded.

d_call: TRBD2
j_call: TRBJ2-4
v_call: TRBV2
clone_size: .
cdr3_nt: TGTGCCAGCAGTGAAGTAACTAGCGGGGAGCACATTCAGTACTTC
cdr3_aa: CASSEVTSGEHIQYF

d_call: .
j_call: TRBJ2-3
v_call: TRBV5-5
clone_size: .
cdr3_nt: TGTGCCAGCAGCTTCGGTACTAGCACAGATACGCAGTATTTT
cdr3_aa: CASSFGTSTDTQYF

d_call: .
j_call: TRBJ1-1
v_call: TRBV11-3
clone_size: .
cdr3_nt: TGTGCCAGCTCCTACACGATGAACACTGAAGCTTTCTTT
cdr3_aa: CASSYTMNTEAFF

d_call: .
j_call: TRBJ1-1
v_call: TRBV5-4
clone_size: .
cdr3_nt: TGTGCCAGCAGCTGGTCCAGGGACACTGAAGCTTTCTTT
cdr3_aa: CASSWSRDTEAFF

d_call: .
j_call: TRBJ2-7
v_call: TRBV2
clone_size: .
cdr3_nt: TGTGCCAGCAGGCGGGACTCATCCTACGAGCAGTACTTC
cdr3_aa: CASRRDSSYEQYF

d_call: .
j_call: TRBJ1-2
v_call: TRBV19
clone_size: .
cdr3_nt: TGTGCCAGTAGTATAGGGAGCAGGGCCTATGGCTACACCTTC
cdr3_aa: CASSIGSRAYGYTF

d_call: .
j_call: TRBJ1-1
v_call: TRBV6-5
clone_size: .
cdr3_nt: TGTGCCAGCAGTTACCACAGGAACACTGAAGCTTTCTTT
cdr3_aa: CASSYHRNTEAFF

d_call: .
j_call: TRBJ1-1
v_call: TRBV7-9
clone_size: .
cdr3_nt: TGTGCCAGCAGTCCAGTAAACACTGAAGCTTTCTTT
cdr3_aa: CASSPVNTEAFF

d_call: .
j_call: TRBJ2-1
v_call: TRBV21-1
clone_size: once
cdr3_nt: TGTGCCAGCAGCGCCCGGGCCAACAATGAGCAGTTCTTC
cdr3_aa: CASSARANNEQFF

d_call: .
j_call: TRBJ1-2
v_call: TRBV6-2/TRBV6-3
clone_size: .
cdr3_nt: TGTGCCAGCAGTCCGCGACAAATCTATGGCTACACCTTC
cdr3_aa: CASSPRQIYGYTF

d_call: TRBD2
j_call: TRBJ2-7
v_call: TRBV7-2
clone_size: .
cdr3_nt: TGTGCCAGCAGCTTAGGCTGGCGGCTAGCGGTCTACGAGCAGTACTTC
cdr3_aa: CASSLGWRLAVYEQYF

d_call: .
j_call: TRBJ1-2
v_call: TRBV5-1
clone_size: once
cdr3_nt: TGCGCCAGCAGCTTGCAGGGAATGGATGGCTACACCTTC
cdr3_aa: CASSLQGMDGYTF

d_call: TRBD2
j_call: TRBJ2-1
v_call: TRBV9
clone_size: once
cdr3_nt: TGTGCCAGCAGCCCACGGACTAGCGGGGGTGAGCAGTTCTTC
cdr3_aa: CASSPRTSGGEQFF

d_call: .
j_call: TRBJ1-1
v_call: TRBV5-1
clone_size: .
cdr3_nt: TGCGCCAGCACTTATGGGGTCCAAGGGGGCACTGAAGCTTTCTTT
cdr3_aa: CASTYGVQGGTEAFF

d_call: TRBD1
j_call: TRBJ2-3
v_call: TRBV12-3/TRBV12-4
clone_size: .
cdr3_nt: TGTGCCAGCCGTCGTTCCGGGACAGGGTGGTATTTT
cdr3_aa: CASRRSGTGWYF

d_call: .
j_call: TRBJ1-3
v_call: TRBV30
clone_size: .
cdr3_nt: TGTGCCTGGAATGAAGGTGGGCCTGGAAACACCATATATTTT
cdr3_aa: CAWNEGGPGNTIYF

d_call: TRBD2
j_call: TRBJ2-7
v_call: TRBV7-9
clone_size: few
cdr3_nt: TGTGCCAGCAGCGTCGCCCTAGCGGGAGCGGTCGAGCAGTACTTC
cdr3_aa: CASSVALAGAVEQYF

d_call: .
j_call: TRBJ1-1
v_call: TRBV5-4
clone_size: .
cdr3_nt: TGTGCCAGCAGCTTGTTTGTGCGGGAGGAAACTGAAGCTTTCTTT
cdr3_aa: CASSLFVREETEAFF

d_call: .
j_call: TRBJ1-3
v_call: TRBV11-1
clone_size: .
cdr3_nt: TGTGCCAGCAGCTCCGAGGGACGGAAAACTGGAAACACCATATATTTT
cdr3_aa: CASSSEGRKTGNTIYF

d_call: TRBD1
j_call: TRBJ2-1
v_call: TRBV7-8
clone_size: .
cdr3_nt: TGTGCCAGCAGCCCCGGACAGGGATGGAATGAGCAGTTCTTC
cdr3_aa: CASSPGQGWNEQFF

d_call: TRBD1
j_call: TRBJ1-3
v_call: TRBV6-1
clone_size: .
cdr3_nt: TGTGCCAGCAGTGAAGTGGGGACAGGGGAAAACACCATATATTTT
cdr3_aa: CASSEVGTGENTIYF

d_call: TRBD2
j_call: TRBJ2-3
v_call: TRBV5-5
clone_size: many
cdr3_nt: TGTGCCAGCAGCACCGGACTAGCGGGATCCACAGATACGCAGTATTTT
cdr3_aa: CASSTGLAGSTDTQYF

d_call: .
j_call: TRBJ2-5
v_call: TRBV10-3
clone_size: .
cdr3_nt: TGTGCCATCGGAACGGGGGAGACCCAGTACTTC
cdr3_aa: CAIGTGETQYF

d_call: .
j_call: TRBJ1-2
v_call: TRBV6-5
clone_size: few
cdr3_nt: TGTGCCAGCAGCCCCGCGTCAGCCGGTTGGGGCTACACCTTC
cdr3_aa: CASSPASAGWGYTF

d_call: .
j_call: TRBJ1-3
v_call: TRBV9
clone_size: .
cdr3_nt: TGTGCCAGCAGCGTTGGCGGAAGGGCGTCCGGAAACACCATATATTTT
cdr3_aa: CASSVGGRASGNTIYF

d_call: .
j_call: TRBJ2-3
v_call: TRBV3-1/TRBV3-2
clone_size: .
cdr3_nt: TGTGCCAGCAGCCAAGGCCCGGGTCCTCAATACACAGATACGCAGTATTTT
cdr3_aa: CASSQGPGPQYTDTQYF